The 17 T cell receptor beta chains given below trace back to one sample, sequenced in a study of blood T cell repertoires in COVID-19. Sequencing used immunoSEQ multiplex PCR; TCRdb keeps in-frame clones, though not all of them. The sample carries more than 100,000 clones, 79% recorded once. The specimen sequenced was peripheral blood. These receptors all stem from an elderly woman with acute or convalescent COVID-19.

This chain links TRBV30 with TRBJ2-1; 7 bases map to TRBD1. This CDR3 is 13 amino acids long. Per the germline V gene, CDR1 is GTSNPN and CDR2 is SVGIG (reference sequence). With V trimmed by 1 base and J by 5 bases, 2 bases remained unmatched. CDR3 DNA sequence: TGTGCCTGGAGTGCGGGACAGAACAATGAGCAGTTCTTC. Its translation: CAWSAGQNNEQFF.

The chain combines TRBV13 with TRBJ1-1; 7 bases align to TRBD1. CDR3 size: 17 residues. CDR1 is PRHDT and CDR2 is FYEKMQ in the germline V gene (reference sequence). V lost 5 bases and J lost 2; bases outside the gene matches: 14. CDR3 residues: CASSMWINRGLNTEAFF. The CDR3 nucleotides read TGTGCCAGCAGCATGTGGATAAACAGGGGATTAAACACTGAAGCTTTCTTT.

The rearrangement joins TRBV5-1 to TRBJ2-1; perhaps TRBD2 as D (6 bases). This CDR3 is 16 amino acids long. Trimming removed 1 base at V and 4 bases at J, with 15 bases between. Germline V gene sequence: CDR1 SGHRS, CDR2 YFSETQ. The CDR3 bases are TGCGCCAGCAGCTTGTCCGGGGGTGGGGTATACAATGAGCAGTTCTTC. As protein: CASSLSGGGVYNEQFF.

The chain's CDR3 is CASSPRGSGYEQYF. In DNA, the CDR3 is TGTGCCAGCAGTCCCCGGGGGTCCGGCTACGAGCAGTACTTC. The chain links TRBV5-4 to TRBJ2-7, with D perhaps TRBD2 (6 bases). CDR3 length: 14 residues. Germline V gives CDR1 SGHNT, CDR2 YYREEE (reference sequence). V lost 5 bases and J lost 3, with 15 bases in between.

This chain links TRBV10-1 with TRBJ2-7; D call uncertain. Germline-derived CDR1 and CDR2 are WNHNN and SYGVQD (reference sequence). The CDR3 runs to 15 residues. The V and J ends lost 0 bases and 3 bases respectively, with 12 bases between them. CDR3 sequence: CASSESLPTGYEQYF. CDR3 bases: TGCGCCAGCAGTGAGTCGTTACCAACCGGCTACGAGCAGTACTTC.

CDR3 sequence (DNA): TGTGCCAGCAGTTTCCCCCTCGGGGGGCTAGCGGGAGAGGAGACCCAGTACTTC. Amino acid sequence: CASSFPLGGLAGEETQYF. J is TRBJ2-5 and V is TRBV6-2 or TRBV6-3, with 10 positions matching TRBD2. The junction had 16 bases not matched to a gene; V was cut back by 4 bases and J by 5 bases. Germline lookup yields CDR1 MNHEY and CDR2 SVGEGT. This CDR3 contains 18 residues.

The V call is TRBV18, the J call TRBJ2-3; D is undetermined. CDR1 is KGHSH, CDR2 LQKENI, per germline. This CDR3 contains 13 residues. V lost 5 bases and J 5 bases, leaving 11 bases between the germline ends. CDR3 nucleotides: TGTGCCAGCTCATCCGTCGGTCAAGATACGCAGTATTTT. Residues: CASSSVGQDTQYF.

The J gene is TRBJ2-2, the V gene TRBV19, with 12 nucleotides matching TRBD2. Trimming took 2 bases from V and 7 from J; bases not matched to a gene: 11. This CDR3 is 18 amino acids long. Germline lookup yields CDR1 LNHDA and CDR2 SQIVND (reference sequence). Here the CDR3 reads CASSISRTSGNPGGELFF. The CDR3, as DNA: TGTGCCAGTAGTATAAGTAGGACTAGCGGGAATCCGGGCGGGGAGCTGTTTTTT.

This clone has more than one count but fewer than ten. The chain employs TRBV19 and TRBJ1-1; D is perhaps TRBD1 (5 bases). This CDR3 has 13 amino acids. Looked up from germline, CDR1 is LNHDA and CDR2 is SQIVND (reference sequence). V was trimmed by 7 bases and J by 2 bases, leaving 11 bases between them. Here the CDR3 DNA reads TGTGCCAGTATCCCACGGACAAACACTGAAGCTTTCTTT. As protein: CASIPRTNTEAFF.

This chain links TRBV28 with TRBJ1-3, with D unresolved. The germline V gene encodes CDR1 MDHEN and CDR2 SYDVKM. The CDR3 contains 14 residues. Trimming cost V 5 bases and J 4 bases, with 12 bases left between them. The CDR3 is CASSPEAGGNTIYF. DNA for the CDR3: TGTGCCAGCAGTCCCGAGGCGGGGGGAAACACCATATATTTT. The complete variable domain, with remaining parts taken from reference TRBV28 and TRBJ1-3, reads DVKVTQSSRYLVKRTGEKVFLECVQDMDHENMFWYRQDPGLGLRLIYFSYDVKMKEKGDIPEGYSVSREKKERFSLILESASTNQTSMYLCASSPEAGGNTIYFGEGSWLTVV.

The chain is built from TRBV10-3 and TRBJ2-2; TRBD1 agrees at 9 bases. The germline gives CDR1 ENHRY, CDR2 SYGVKD. The CDR3 is 16 residues long. The junction had 5 bases not matched to a gene; V was cut back by 6 bases and J by 0 bases. The CDR3, as DNA: TGTGCCATCAGCCCACAGGGGGCAGCGAACACCGGGGAGCTGTTTTTT. It specifies CAISPQGAANTGELFF.

A remark on this clone: Its ends do not fully match the called genes, so a read error is possible. The chain carries TRBV29-1 and TRBJ1-4; the D gene is possibly TRBD1 (6 bases). Germline V gene sequence: CDR1 SQVTM, CDR2 ANQGSEA. The CDR3 runs 14 residues. This CDR3 reads CSASRGGAKEKLFF. The CDR3 coding sequence is TGCAGCGCCTCTCGGGGGGGCGCTAAAGAAAAACTGTTTTTT.

V is TRBV19 and J is TRBJ1-1, with 7 bases fitting TRBD1. The V gene's germline CDR1 is LNHDA and CDR2 SQIVND (reference sequence). Unmatched junction bases numbered 16, after V lost 5 bases and J lost 13 bases. This CDR3 has 14 residues. The CDR3, as DNA: TGTGCCAGTAGTCCGACAGGGCGAATAAACTTAGGTTTCTTT. It codes for CASSPTGRINLGFF.

The rearrangement uses TRBV19 and TRBJ1-3; a weak D match, TRBD1 (5 bases). The CDR3 extends over 17 amino acids. Germline CDR1 and CDR2: LNHDA and SQIVND (reference sequence). Trimming took 6 bases from V and 0 from J, leaving 18 bases between them. CDR3 in amino acids: CASRIHHQGSSGNTIYF. In nucleotides, the CDR3 is TGTGCCAGTAGAATTCATCATCAGGGATCCTCTGGAAACACCATATATTTT. Looking up the rest from reference TRBV19 and TRBJ1-3 gives the full variable domain: DGGITQSPKYLFRKEGQNVTLSCEQNLNHDAMYWYRQDPGQGLRLIYYSQIVNDFQKGDIAEGYSVSREKKESFPLTVTSAQKNPTAFYLCASRIHHQGSSGNTIYFGEGSWLTVV.

CDR3 residues: CASSAPPSGPYNEQFF. The CDR3 DNA sequence: TGTGCCAGCAGTGCCCCCCCGAGCGGACCCTACAATGAGCAGTTCTTC. The rearrangement joins TRBV6-2 or TRBV6-3 to TRBJ2-1; perhaps TRBD2 as D (5 bases). The CDR3 contains 16 residues. V lost 5 bases to trimming and J lost 2 bases, with 16 bases between them. The germline CDR1 and CDR2 sequences are MNHEY and SVGEGT.

This sequence joins TRBV20-1 and TRBJ2-3; 8 bases line up with TRBD1. CDR3 length: 16 residues. V gave up 3 bases and J gave up 3 bases; unmatched junction bases: 11. CDR1 and CDR2 from the germline V gene are DFQATT and SNEGSKA (reference sequence). The CDR3 is CSASPRGRGRTDTQYF. The CDR3 DNA follows: TGCAGTGCTAGTCCTAGGGGCAGGGGGCGGACAGATACGCAGTATTTT.

The chain is built from TRBV7-6 and TRBJ2-2; D possibly corresponds to TRBD2 (7 bases). This CDR3 is built from 16 residues. Trimming left V 5 bases short and J 6 bases short, with 19 bases between. CDR1 and CDR2 (germline): SGHVS, FNYEAQ. CDR3: CASSAAGGQNPGELFF. The CDR3 nucleotides are TGTGCCAGCAGCGCGGCCGGGGGGCAAAACCCCGGGGAGCTGTTTTTT.